This T cell receptor beta chain was sequenced in a study of blood T cells in healthy people across ages. Findings and limits, study-wide: Among T cells, TCR beta diversity per million cells dropped roughly linearly as age rose.

Notes on this clonotype: What it recognizes is unknown.

CDR3 length: 13 amino acids. Germline loops: CDR1 SGHRS, CDR2 YFSETQ. The germline V and J ends were trimmed by 0 bases and 3 bases, with 7 bases remaining between them. At least 6 million PBMCs were isolated per sample. Alongside a J-beta primer mix, a sample-barcoded 5' primer served in a second PCR lasting roughly 7 to 11 cycles. There were at least 3 million CDR3-containing paired-end reads obtained from each sample. TCRdb re-analysed the 5' RACE reads in MiXCR, keeping a single row per CDR3 protein. The sample contains just over 1 million distinct CDR3 sequences, around 45% of which appear only once.

The receptor comes from a woman between 55 and 75 years old in good health. The J gene is TRBJ2-7, the V gene TRBV5-1, with unresolved D. The sample comprised blood. The CDR3 DNA sequence: TGCGCCAGCAGCTTGGAGCGCGTCTACGAGCAGTACTTC. Its translation is CASSLERVYEQYF.